This T cell receptor beta chain was retrieved from a study of OX40 agonist ivuxolimab in advanced cancers. The wider study: Eligibility rules accepted prior anti-PD-1, anti-PD-L1 or anti-CTLA-4 therapy, and 30% to 40% had some.

The V gene's germline CDR1 is MGHRA and CDR2 YSYEKL. The V end lost 0 bases, the J end lost 5 bases, and 16 bases lay between the germline ends. This CDR3 spans 16 amino acids. Findings and limits, study-wide: In CD8+ T cells, expanded clones were on average more numerous than in CD4+.

For this clone: Its antigen is not identified.

The data were produced by immunoSEQ multiplex PCR, yet TCRdb's version contains in-frame clones alone and is incomplete. The data hold tens of thousands of clones, with 85% observed a single time. J is TRBJ2-5 and V is TRBV4-1; D possibly corresponds to TRBD1 (6 bases). The material was CD4+ or CD8+ T cells sorted from blood, obtained in a trial of the OX40 agonist ivuxolimab. The sequence derives from an adult with an advanced solid tumor such as melanoma, head and neck, liver or kidney cancer. CDR3 amino acids: CASSQDFAGELETQYF. CDR3 nucleotides: TGCGCCAGCAGCCAAGATTTCGCAGGGGAATTGGAGACCCAGTACTTC.